Below are 7 T cell receptor beta chains sequenced from a single sample in a study of blood T cell repertoires in COVID-19. Assay: immunoSEQ multiplex PCR; the TCRdb copy retains only in-frame clones and omits some. The table includes 200,000 to 250,000 clones, 82% detected once. What was sequenced was peripheral blood. The source is a woman aged 80 or over with acute or convalescent COVID-19.

The chain is built from TRBV5-4 and TRBJ2-3, with a tentative D call TRBD1 (5 bases). CDR1 is SGHNT, CDR2 YYREEE, per germline (reference sequence). This CDR3 is 16 amino acids long. V lost 2 bases, J lost 0 bases, and 13 bases lay in between. CDR3 region: CASSFDRVFSTDTQYF. The CDR3 DNA is TGTGCCAGCAGCTTTGACAGAGTCTTTAGCACAGATACGCAGTATTTT.

The chain has TRBV1 and TRBJ1-1; the DNA was not used to check the table's D call, TRBD1. TRBV1 is given as a pseudogene. The CDR3 is 13 residues long. The CDR3 loop is CTSDRGANTEAFF. In DNA, the CDR3 is TGCACCAGTGACAGGGGGGCAAACACTGAAGCTTTCTTT.

J is TRBJ1-5 and V is TRBV5-5; 8 nucleotides line up with TRBD1. Germline V lookup: CDR1 SGHKS, CDR2 YYEKEE (reference sequence). The junction had 7 bases not matched to a gene; V was cut back by 0 bases and J by 5 bases. The CDR3 contains 16 residues. The CDR3 DNA follows: TGTGCCAGCAGCTTGGACGGACAGGGATACTATCAGCCCCAGCATTTT. It translates to CASSLDGQGYYQPQHF.

The rearrangement uses TRBV30 and TRBJ1-1; no clear D. The V end lost 0 bases, the J end lost 5 bases, and 16 bases lay between the germline ends. This CDR3 is built from 15 residues. Germline V lookup: CDR1 GTSNPN, CDR2 SVGIG (reference sequence). CDR3 in amino acids: CAWSVKRSWETEAFF. CDR3 in DNA: TGTGCCTGGAGTGTTAAAAGGTCTTGGGAGACTGAAGCTTTCTTT.

V is TRBV5-4 and J is TRBJ2-7; a weak D match, TRBD1 (7 bases). The CDR3 has 15 residues. CDR1 SGHNT and CDR2 YYREEE come from the germline V gene (reference sequence). The ends were cut back, 2 bases at V and 6 bases at J, with 18 bases in the middle. CDR3 loop: CASSLRQGGFSEQYF. The CDR3 DNA is TGTGCCAGCAGCTTACGACAGGGAGGTTTTAGCGAGCAGTACTTC.

Only a few counts were recorded for this clone. The chain couples TRBV5-4 to TRBJ2-1; D is perhaps TRBD1 (6 bases). The germline V gene has CDR1 SGHNT and CDR2 YYREEE (reference sequence). Trimming took 4 bases from V and 0 from J, leaving 14 bases between them. CDR3 length equals 16 residues. CDR3 protein: CASSLGTTSSYNEQFF. The CDR3 DNA is TGTGCCAGCAGCCTCGGGACAACGAGCTCCTACAATGAGCAGTTCTTC. The whole variable domain, remainder taken from reference TRBV5-4 and TRBJ2-1, is ETGVTQSPTHLIKTRGQQVTLRCSSQSGHNTVSWYQQALGQGPQFIFQYYREEENGRGNFPPRFSGLQFPNYSSELNVNALELDDSALYLCASSLGTTSSYNEQFFGPGTRLTVL.

This clone was seen only a few times. The CDR3 loop is CASSLGGGFYEQYF. Written as DNA, the CDR3 is TGTGCCAGCAGCTTAGGCGGGGGATTTTACGAGCAGTACTTC. The chain has TRBV11-3 and TRBJ2-7; 7 nucleotides align to TRBD2. V dropped 1 base and J dropped 4; count of bases not matched to a gene: 4. The CDR3 sequence is 14 residues long. Germline V gene sequence: CDR1 SGHNT, CDR2 YENEEA. Together with reference TRBV11-3 and TRBJ2-7, the CDR3 gives the full variable domain: EAGVVQSPRYKIIEKKQPVAFWCNPISGHNTLYWYLQNLGQGPELLIRYENEEAVDDSQLPKDRFSAERLKGVDSTLKIQPAELGDSAVYLCASSLGGGFYEQYFGPGTRLTVT.